Shown below are 32 T cell receptor beta chains from a single sample sequenced in a study of T cells in Graves' hyperthyroidism and ophthalmopathy. TCR beta CDR3 region amplification was performed from RNA transcripts. First-round RT-PCR targeting the TCR CDR3 was performed with the HTBI primer set. Using its own MiXCR run on the multiplex PCR reads, TCRdb lists one record per CDR3 protein. The data hold approximately 400,000 distinct CDR3 sequences, with 15% to 20% observed a single time. The material sequenced was blood. The receptors here all came from a man aged 18-30 years with Graves' ophthalmopathy.

This clonotype turned up a few times. V usage is TRBV3-1 and J usage is TRBJ1-1; D gene uncertain. This CDR3 region has 15 residues. In germline, CDR1 is LGHDT, CDR2 YNNKEL (reference sequence). With 5 bases removed from V and 6 bases from J, the gap between germline ends came to 19 bases. The CDR3, as DNA: TGTGCCAGCAGCGAAGCGGTGATAAAGGGTCCTGAAGCTTTCTTT. Translated, it gives CASSEAVIKGPEAFF.

The chain recombines TRBV20-1 with TRBJ2-7, with 12 nucleotides matching TRBD1. Per the germline V gene, CDR1 is DFQATT and CDR2 is SNEGSKA (reference sequence). Trimming cost V 4 bases and J 4 bases; bases outside gene matches: 17. There are 18 residues in the CDR3. The CDR3 loop is CSANQQGTGGASLYEQYF. CDR3 in DNA: TGCAGTGCTAACCAACAAGGGACAGGGGGCGCAAGCTTATACGAGCAGTACTTC.

This clonotype was detected only a few times. This chain connects TRBV12-5 to TRBJ2-3, with 10 bases that match TRBD1. Germline V lookup: CDR1 LGHNT, CDR2 FRNRAP. Germline trimming cut 1 base from V and 4 bases from J; bases unmatched to any gene: 5. This CDR3 is 16 amino acids long. CDR3 in DNA: TGTGCTAGTGGTTTGGGTGCCGGGACAGGGGCAGATACGCAGTATTTT. This sequence encodes CASGLGAGTGADTQYF.

This clonotype was seen at least ten times. The chain carries TRBV6-1 and TRBJ1-5, with D perhaps matching TRBD1 (5 bases). V lost 9 bases and J lost 2, with 17 bases in between. Germline V gene data show CDR1 as MNHNS and CDR2 as SASEGT. The CDR3 sequence is 15 residues long. The CDR3 loop reads CASGAERTGNQPQHF. Here the CDR3 DNA reads TGTGCCAGTGGGGCAGAAAGGACGGGCAATCAGCCCCAGCATTTT.

This clonotype was recorded many times. The J gene is TRBJ2-1, the V gene TRBV18; the D gene could be TRBD1 or TRBD2 (5 bases each). The ends were cut back, 5 bases at V and 2 bases at J, with 13 bases in the middle. CDR1 is KGHSH, CDR2 LQKENI, per germline. The CDR3 totals 15 residues. CDR3 residues: CASSNRDEAYNEQFF. The DNA of the CDR3 is TGTGCCAGCTCAAACCGGGACGAGGCCTACAATGAGCAGTTCTTC.

This clonotype was seen a handful of times. The DNA of the CDR3 is TGTGCCGGGGGACAGGGGGCGAATTCACCCCTCCACTTT. Its translation: CAGGQGANSPLHF. The chain has TRBV18 and TRBJ1-6, with 12 positions matching TRBD1. From germline, CDR1 is KGHSH and CDR2 LQKENI. V gave up 11 bases and J gave up 7 bases; unmatched junction bases: 3. This CDR3 contains 13 residues.

A few counts support this clonotype. This chain joins TRBV9 and TRBJ2-1; TRBD2 aligns across 7 bases. Trimming removed 0 bases from V and 2 bases from J; junction bases left unmatched: 5. The CDR3 has 16 residues. CDR1 SGDLS and CDR2 YYNGEE come from the germline V gene. CDR3 in amino acids: CASSVAPGGAYNEQFF. The CDR3 DNA follows: TGTGCCAGCAGCGTAGCGCCGGGAGGCGCCTACAATGAGCAGTTCTTC.

This clonotype has more than one count but fewer than ten. This rearrangement joins TRBV28 to TRBJ2-7; D gene ambiguous. The CDR3 has 15 amino acids. Looked up from germline, CDR1 is MDHEN and CDR2 is SYDVKM. Trimming stripped 5 bases from V and 1 base from J, with 15 bases between. The CDR3 spells CASSRPGGESYEQYF. The CDR3 nucleotides are TGTGCCAGCAGTCGCCCCGGTGGGGAATCCTACGAGCAGTACTTC.

This clonotype showed up many times. This sequence joins TRBV7-3 and TRBJ2-7; D might be TRBD2 (6 bases). The germline CDR1 and CDR2 sequences are SGHTA and FQGTGA. Trimming shortened V by 5 bases and J by 0 bases, and 8 bases separated the two germline ends. The CDR3 sequence is 13 residues long. CDR3 protein: CASSRRDSYEQYF. The CDR3 region has the DNA TGTGCCAGCAGCCGGAGGGACTCCTACGAGCAGTACTTC.

In regard to this clonotype: One junction end does not reproduce the germline sequence, and a read error may be involved. The rearrangement links TRBV5-4 to TRBJ2-2; 11 bases fit TRBD2. The CDR3 has 15 residues. The germline V gene encodes CDR1 SGHNT and CDR2 YYREEE (reference sequence). CDR3 nucleotide sequence: TGTGCCAGCAGTTATAGCGGGGGGGCCTTCAGGGAGCTGTCTTTT. This translates into CASSYSGGAFRELSF.

The rearrangement joins TRBV12-3 or TRBV12-4 to TRBJ2-1; D possibly corresponds to TRBD1 (8 bases). V lost 5 bases and J 1 base, leaving 15 bases between the germline ends. The CDR3 is 16 residues long. The CDR3 coding sequence is TGTGCCAGCAGTCGACAGGGGAGGGGATCCTACAATGAGCAGTTCTTC. This codes for CASSRQGRGSYNEQFF.

J is TRBJ1-2 and V is TRBV9, with a possible D match to TRBD1 (5 bases). V shed 5 bases and J shed 0 bases, with 14 bases lying between them. Germline assignment: CDR1 SGDLS and CDR2 YYNGEE. The CDR3 sequence is 15 residues long. CDR3 sequence (DNA): TGTGCCAGCAGTGGATGGGGGGTGACTAACTATGGCTACACCTTC. Translating it yields CASSGWGVTNYGYTF.

In its sample, this clonotype was seen many times. The chain employs TRBV6-5 and TRBJ1-1; maybe TRBD1 (5 bases). The CDR3 loop spans 14 amino acids. Germline V gives CDR1 MNHEY, CDR2 SVGAGI. V lost 1 base, J lost 4 bases, and 10 bases lay in between. This CDR3 is CASSYFSGGTEAFF. The CDR3, as DNA: TGTGCCAGCAGTTACTTTTCGGGGGGCACTGAAGCTTTCTTT.

This clonotype showed up many times. The J gene is TRBJ1-1, the V gene TRBV9; 7 positions match TRBD1. This CDR3 spans 15 amino acids. V shed 0 bases and J 1 base; nucleotides not matched to a gene: 3. Per germline, CDR1 SGDLS and CDR2 YYNGEE. The DNA for the CDR3 is TGTGCCAGCAGCGTAGAAGGGACAGCGAACACTGAAGCTTTCTTT. Translated, it gives CASSVEGTANTEAFF.

The CDR3 DNA reads TGCGCCAGCAGCACGGACAGGCGGAACACTGAAGCTTTCTTT. It encodes CASSTDRRNTEAFF. This chain links TRBV5-1 with TRBJ1-1; 7 positions agree with TRBD1. The germline V gene has CDR1 SGHRS and CDR2 YFSETQ. The J segment lost 1 base and the V segment lost 4 bases, leaving 4 bases of the junction unmatched. The CDR3 extends over 14 amino acids. Together with reference TRBV5-1 and TRBJ1-1, the CDR3 gives the full variable domain: KAGVTQTPRYLIKTRGQQVTLSCSPISGHRSVSWYQQTPGQGLQFLFEYFSETQRNKGNFPGRFSGRQFSNSRSEMNVSTLELGDSALYLCASSTDRRNTEAFFGQGTRLTVV.

Many counts were recorded for this clonotype. The rearrangement joins TRBV12-3 or TRBV12-4 to TRBJ2-7; the D gene is possibly TRBD1 (6 bases). V was trimmed by 6 bases and J by 7 bases, leaving 13 bases between them. The CDR3 is made up of 12 amino acids. CDR3 in DNA: TGTGCCAGCAGCGCAGGGGTAGAAGAGCAGTACTTC. It specifies CASSAGVEEQYF.

The sample holds many counts of this clonotype. The V gene is TRBV15, the J gene TRBJ2-7; D possibly corresponds to TRBD2 (6 bases). CDR3 length equals 14 residues. The germline V and J ends were trimmed by 1 base and 3 bases, with 10 bases remaining between them. Germline lookup yields CDR1 LNHNV and CDR2 YYDKDF (reference sequence). The CDR3 sequence is CATSRAGVHYEQYF. DNA for the CDR3: TGTGCCACCAGCAGAGCGGGGGTACACTACGAGCAGTACTTC.

This clonotype turned up a few times. The rearrangement uses TRBV7-8 and TRBJ1-4, with D possibly being TRBD1 (5 bases). The V end was cut by 2 bases, the J end by 1 base, with 8 bases between. The CDR3 sequence is 15 residues long. From germline, CDR1 is SGHVS and CDR2 FQNEAQ. The CDR3 spells CASSLSRVTNEKLFF. For the CDR3, the DNA is TGTGCCAGCAGCTTATCCAGGGTAACTAATGAAAAACTGTTTTTT.

This clonotype was picked up many times. The rearrangement links TRBV3-1 to TRBJ2-5; possible D gene TRBD1, 5 bases. This CDR3 contains 14 residues. Trimming pared 4 bases from V and 5 bases from J, leaving 14 bases between. Germline CDR1 and CDR2: LGHDT and YNNKEL (reference sequence). CDR3 protein: CASSPRGARETQYF. The CDR3 DNA reads as TGTGCCAGCAGCCCCCGTGGGGCCCGGGAGACCCAGTACTTC.

The sample holds many counts of this clonotype. The rearrangement links TRBV7-3 to TRBJ1-5, with D possibly TRBD1 on 5 matching bases. Per the germline V gene, CDR1 is SGHTA and CDR2 is FQGTGA. V lost 4 bases, J lost 8 bases, and 12 bases lay in between. CDR3 length: 13 residues. CDR3 amino acids: CASSSGEGEPQHF. Here the CDR3 DNA reads TGTGCCAGCAGCTCCGGGGAAGGGGAGCCCCAGCATTTT. Variable domain in full (rest from reference TRBV7-3 and TRBJ1-5): GAGVSQTPSNKVTEKGKYVELRCDPISGHTALYWYRQSLGQGPEFLIYFQGTGAADDSGLPNDRFFAVRPEGSVSTLKIQRTERGDSAVYLCASSSGEGEPQHFGDGTRLSIL.

This clonotype came up many times. The J gene is TRBJ1-1, the V gene TRBV20-1; D remains unclear. This CDR3 comprises 16 residues. V lost 0 bases, J lost 7 bases, and 21 bases lay in between. The germline V gene encodes CDR1 DFQATT and CDR2 SNEGSKA (reference sequence). CDR3 sequence (DNA): TGCAGTGCTAGAGATCATTTTTCCGGAGACGGCTATGAAGCTTTCTTT. This encodes CSARDHFSGDGYEAFF.

This clonotype turned up a few times. One base away lies a much larger clone, so this may be a sequencing read error. The gene calls are TRBV25-1 and TRBJ1-5; no clear D gene. From germline, CDR1 is MGHDK and CDR2 SYGVNS. V lost 3 bases to trimming and J lost 3 bases, with 6 bases between them. This CDR3 is built from 13 residues. CDR3 bases: TGTGCCAGCAGTGACAGAGACAATCAGCCCCAGCATTTT. Amino acid sequence: CASSDRDNQPQHF.

The table lists this clonotype with a few counts. The gene calls are TRBV5-1 and TRBJ2-1; 8 nucleotides line up with TRBD2. The CDR3 is 16 residues long. Germline CDR1 and CDR2: SGHRS and YFSETQ. With V trimmed by 0 bases and J by 4 bases, 6 bases remained unmatched. The CDR3 region has the DNA TGCGCCAGCAGCTTGGCAAGTCGGGGGGGTTACAATGAGCAGTTCTTC. It specifies CASSLASRGGYNEQFF.

In this sample, this clonotype turned up once. A single base separates this from a much larger clone, so it may be a read error. The chain links TRBV18 to TRBJ2-3; perhaps TRBD2 as D (6 bases). The CDR3 runs 16 residues. Germline assignment: CDR1 KGHSH and CDR2 LQKENI. Trimming left V 0 bases short and J 2 bases short, with 12 bases between. CDR3 amino acids: CASSPPQRVNTDTQYF. In nucleotides, the CDR3 is TGTGCCAGCTCACCACCTCAGCGGGTGAACACAGATACGCAGTATTTT.

This clonotype was detected many times. V is TRBV12-3 or TRBV12-4 and J is TRBJ2-3, with D unresolved. This CDR3 spans 13 amino acids. V lost 2 bases to trimming and J lost 6 bases, with 9 bases between them. Written as DNA, the CDR3 is TGTGCCAGCAGTTTACCAGGTCTTGATACGCAGTATTTT. Its translation: CASSLPGLDTQYF.

The chain recombines TRBV19 with TRBJ1-2; the D gene is possibly TRBD1 (5 bases). The germline CDR1 and CDR2 sequences are LNHDA and SQIVND (reference sequence). The CDR3 has 15 amino acids. Between the trimmed V and J ends, which lost 4 bases and 1 base, there was a span of 13 bases. The CDR3 bases are TGTGCCAGTAGTACTGGGACGGATCTTAACTATGGCTACACCTTC. Protein: CASSTGTDLNYGYTF.

This chain connects TRBV11-2 to TRBJ1-4; 8 positions agree with TRBD1. Germline loops: CDR1 SGHAT, CDR2 FQNNGV. This CDR3 is 15 amino acids long. V was pared by 5 bases and J by 8 bases, with 10 bases of the junction left unmatched. DNA of the CDR3: TGTGCCAGCAGCCCAGGGGGCGCAGGAGGAGAAAAACTGTTTTTT. Protein sequence: CASSPGGAGGEKLFF.

In this sample, this clonotype turned up a few times. V is TRBV5-8 and J is TRBJ2-5; TRBD1 might be the D (6 bases). CDR3 length: 15 amino acids. Between the trimmed V and J ends, which lost 4 bases and 1 base, there was a span of 14 bases. The germline V gene encodes CDR1 SGHTS and CDR2 YDEGEE. CDR3 sequence: CASSRSQGFQETQYF. CDR3 in DNA: TGTGCCAGCAGCCGGTCACAGGGTTTCCAAGAGACCCAGTACTTC.

The CDR3 bases are TGTGCCAGTAGTATTGGTCGGGAGTCCTACGAGCAGTACTTC. Encoded protein: CASSIGRESYEQYF. The rearrangement links TRBV19 to TRBJ2-7; tentative D call: TRBD2 (6 bases). The CDR3 spans 14 residues. Germline CDR1 and CDR2: LNHDA and SQIVND (reference sequence). The V end lost 3 bases, the J end lost 1 base, and 10 bases lay between the germline ends.

The table lists this clonotype with many counts. The V call is TRBV3-1, the J call TRBJ2-3; a weak D match, TRBD2 (5 bases). The CDR3 length is 15 residues. V was shortened by 4 bases and J by 6 bases, with 17 bases between the two germline ends. In germline, CDR1 is LGHDT, CDR2 YNNKEL (reference sequence). The CDR3 loop is CASSLDTLAGDTQYF. CDR3 DNA: TGTGCCAGCAGCCTCGACACCCTAGCCGGGGATACGCAGTATTTT.

J is TRBJ2-2 and V is TRBV5-1, with D perhaps matching TRBD1 (5 bases). Trimming cost V 0 bases and J 5 bases, with 8 bases left between them. This CDR3 is 14 amino acids long. The germline gives CDR1 SGHRS, CDR2 YFSETQ. CDR3 DNA sequence: TGCGCCAGCAGCTTGGAAGGGGTTACCGGGGAGCTGTTTTTT. Its translation: CASSLEGVTGELFF.

This clonotype was observed a few times. This sequence joins TRBV7-3 and TRBJ2-3; 13 bases map to TRBD2. Unmatched junction bases numbered 15, after V lost 4 bases and J lost 5 bases. The CDR3 consists of 19 residues. CDR1 SGHTA and CDR2 FQGTGA come from the germline V gene. The CDR3 here is CASSSPRGLAGSHGDTQYF. In nucleotides, the CDR3 is TGTGCCAGCAGCTCTCCCCGGGGACTAGCGGGGTCTCACGGAGATACGCAGTATTTT.